This T cell receptor (beta chain) was documented in a study of blood T cell repertoires in COVID-19. Study details: COVID-19 samples, acute and convalescent, were from the United States, Italy and Spain. From T cells, B-cell-depleted T cells, or PBMCs came the material, which was cDNA or gDNA.

From germline, CDR1 is SEHNR and CDR2 FQNEAQ (reference sequence). V was pared by 1 base and J by 0 bases, with 7 bases between. The CDR3 loop spans 14 amino acids. Methods used by the authors: The authors estimated nucleated cell counts from reference gene primer amplification. The data were produced by immunoSEQ multiplex PCR, yet TCRdb's version contains in-frame clones alone and is incomplete. V and J calls and clone size are those listed in that table; D and trimming were worked out from the DNA. The sample yields 110,000 or so clones, 70% to 90% seen once. Sequenced material: peripheral blood. This TCR derives from a man aged 35 to 55 with acute or convalescent COVID-19. The chain joins TRBV7-9 to TRBJ2-7, with TRBD1 as a possible D gene (5 bases). CDR3 DNA sequence: TGTGCCAGCAGCTTAGAGGGGTTCTCCTACGAGCAGTACTTC. Protein: CASSLEGFSYEQYF. The complete variable domain, with remaining parts taken from reference TRBV7-9 and TRBJ2-7, reads DTGVSQNPRHKITKRGQNVTFRCDPISEHNRLYWYRQTLGQGPEFLTYFQNEAQLEKSRLLSDRFSAERPKGSFSTLEIQRTEQGDSAMYLCASSLEGFSYEQYFGPGTRLTVT.